The 25 T cell receptor beta chains in this list originate from one sample, sequenced in a study of post-analysis software for immune sequencing data. Points from the study as a whole: Included in a set of several TRBV segments more frequent in patients than controls were TRBV5-6, TRBV5-1 and TRBV20-1.

Unique molecular identifiers tagged the TCR beta cDNA libraries. TCRdb re-derived calls from the PCR reads in MiXCR, one entry per CDR3 protein. This table has hundreds of thousands of distinct CDR3 sequences, 35% to 45% appearing once. No cognate antigen is known for these TCRs. The sample taken for sequencing was blood. Receptors originate from a girl aged 2-10 years with multiple sclerosis.

J is TRBJ1-5 and V is TRBV12-3 or TRBV12-4, with D unclear. Trimming removed 4 bases at V and 10 bases at J, with 11 bases between. The CDR3 totals 12 residues. This CDR3 reads CASSSGMAPQHF. The CDR3 bases are TGTGCCAGCAGTTCCGGGATGGCCCCCCAGCATTTT.

The chain uses TRBV20-1 and TRBJ1-5; possible D gene TRBD1, 5 bases. The length of the CDR3 is 13 residues. Trimming took off 3 bases at V and 5 bases at J, with 11 bases between the two ends. Looked up from germline, CDR1 is DFQATT and CDR2 is SNEGSKA (reference sequence). CDR3 nucleotides: TGCAGTGCTAGCGGGGGGGTGGATCAGCCCCAGCATTTT. Protein product: CSASGGVDQPQHF.

The chain uses TRBV9 and TRBJ2-6; tentative D call: TRBD1 (6 bases). The CDR3 length is 20 residues. V lost 0 bases, J lost 0 bases, and 19 bases lay in between. The germline gives CDR1 SGDLS, CDR2 YYNGEE. In nucleotides, the CDR3 is TGTGCCAGCAGCGTAGAGACCGGGACACCAACCTACTCTGGGGCCAACGTCCTGACTTTC. It is translated as CASSVETGTPTYSGANVLTF.

This clonotype was seen many times. The genes are TRBV28 and TRBJ2-7, with TRBD1 identical over 7 bases. Trimming cost V 4 bases and J 3 bases; bases outside gene matches: 0. CDR1 and CDR2 from the germline V gene are MDHEN and SYDVKM. This CDR3 comprises 12 residues. The DNA of the CDR3 is TGTGCCAGCAGTTCAGGGGGCTACGAGCAGTACTTC. It translates to CASSSGGYEQYF.

The chain combines TRBV20-1 with TRBJ2-5; the match to TRBD1 covers 8 bases. The CDR3 has 12 amino acids. V gave up 5 bases and J gave up 4 bases; unmatched junction bases: 3. The germline V gene has CDR1 DFQATT and CDR2 SNEGSKA (reference sequence). The CDR3 is CSASTGGETQYF. The CDR3, as DNA: TGCAGTGCTTCCACAGGGGGAGAGACCCAGTACTTC.

The genes are TRBV6-5 and TRBJ2-5, with 7 bases identical to TRBD1. The DNA matches TRBJ2-7 better at its end, which makes the J call doubtful. This CDR3 is built from 15 residues. Germline-derived CDR1 and CDR2 are MNHEY and SVGAGI. This CDR3 reads CASSSLSTGKNEQYF. The DNA of the CDR3 is TGTGCCAGCAGTTCGTTATCGACAGGGAAAAACGAGCAGTACTTC.

The CDR3 is CASRPLRTGLSYEQYF. The DNA for the CDR3 is TGTGCCAGCCGACCCCTGAGGACAGGTCTTTCCTACGAGCAGTACTTC. This chain uses TRBV6-1 with TRBJ2-7; 7 bases fit TRBD1. The junction had 14 bases not matched to a gene; V was cut back by 8 bases and J by 1 base. This CDR3 contains 16 residues. Germline lookup yields CDR1 MNHNS and CDR2 SASEGT.

The chain carries TRBV20-1 and TRBJ2-7; perhaps TRBD1 as D (6 bases). From germline, CDR1 is DFQATT and CDR2 SNEGSKA (reference sequence). This CDR3 is 12 amino acids long. The V end was cut by 2 bases, the J end by 2 bases, with 7 bases between. CDR3 sequence reads: CSARRDTYEQYF. The CDR3 DNA reads TGCAGTGCTAGAAGGGACACCTACGAGCAGTACTTC.

The chain couples TRBV6-5 to TRBJ2-7; TRBD1 agrees at 8 bases. CDR3 size: 14 residues. Germline assignment: CDR1 MNHEY and CDR2 SVGAGI. With 6 bases clipped from V and 3 bases from J, the junction kept 7 bases outside the gene matches. CDR3 nucleotide sequence: TGTGCCAGCAGGGTGACAGGGGCGAGCTACGAGCAGTACTTC. Translation: CASRVTGASYEQYF.

This clonotype was counted a few times. The chain joins TRBV6-5 to TRBJ1-2; 7 bases map to TRBD1. J was trimmed by 5 bases and V by 1 base; bases with no gene match: 10. The CDR3 has 16 amino acids. Germline V gene lookup returns CDR1 MNHEY and CDR2 SVGAGI. The CDR3 DNA reads TGTGCCAGCAGTTACTACCTCAGGGGGGCGCGGTATGGCTACACCTTC. This sequence encodes CASSYYLRGARYGYTF.

Here the CDR3 reads CASSYTGLAHYEQYF. The CDR3 coding sequence is TGTGCCAGCAGTTACACGGGACTAGCGCACTACGAGCAGTACTTC. The chain links TRBV6-5 to TRBJ2-7, with 10 bases lining up with TRBD2. The CDR3 spans 15 residues. CDR1 is MNHEY, CDR2 SVGAGI, per germline. Unmatched junction bases numbered 4, after V lost 2 bases and J lost 3 bases.

This clonotype was counted between two and nine times. J is TRBJ2-5 and V is TRBV6-1; no firm D call. Germline V gives CDR1 MNHNS, CDR2 SASEGT. CDR3 length: 12 amino acids. V lost 2 bases to trimming and J lost 5 bases, with 6 bases between them. In nucleotides, the CDR3 is TGTGCCAGCAGTGAACGGCTTGAGACCCAGTACTTC. This sequence encodes CASSERLETQYF.

The rearrangement links TRBV11-2 to TRBJ2-7; TRBD2 matches at 14 bases. The CDR3 spans 19 residues. Germline loops: CDR1 SGHAT, CDR2 FQNNGV. Germline trimming cut 3 bases from V and 5 bases from J; bases unmatched to any gene: 15. CDR3 protein: CASSFYFVGTSGSINEQYF. CDR3 nucleotide sequence: TGTGCCAGCAGCTTTTATTTCGTAGGGACTAGCGGGAGTATCAACGAGCAGTACTTC.

The chain carries TRBV27 and TRBJ2-7; D assignment may be TRBD1 or TRBD2 (6 bases each). The CDR3 sequence is 13 residues long. V lost 5 bases, J lost 2 bases, and 10 bases lay in between. Germline-derived CDR1 and CDR2 are MNHEY and SMNVEV (reference sequence). Here the CDR3 DNA reads TGTGCCAGCAGTGAGGGGGGACCCTACGAGCAGTACTTC. This encodes CASSEGGPYEQYF.

This clonotype came up a few times. This chain joins TRBV20-1 and TRBJ2-1, with 8 bases matching TRBD2. The V gene end was trimmed by 6 bases and the J gene end by 2 bases; junction bases not matched to a gene: 18. The CDR3 has 18 residues. Germline lookup yields CDR1 DFQATT and CDR2 SNEGSKA (reference sequence). DNA of the CDR3: TGCAGTGCATTGAAGAGCGGGGGAAGGTTTCCCCCCTACAATGAGCAGTTCTTC. Encoded protein: CSALKSGGRFPPYNEQFF.

The chain joins TRBV3-1 to TRBJ1-2; tentative D call: TRBD1 (5 bases). CDR1 and CDR2 (germline): LGHDT, YNNKEL (reference sequence). V was clipped by 0 bases and J by 3 bases, with 14 bases between them. This CDR3 has 16 amino acids. CDR3: CASSQEGVNPYYGYTF. CDR3 DNA: TGTGCCAGCAGCCAAGAGGGGGTAAACCCTTACTATGGCTACACCTTC.

V is TRBV11-2 and J is TRBJ2-1; 7 bases line up with TRBD1. The germline V gene encodes CDR1 SGHAT and CDR2 FQNNGV. The CDR3 has 16 amino acids. V lost 5 bases to trimming and J lost 0 bases; unmatched junction nucleotides: 7. CDR3 nucleotides: TGTGCCAGCAGCCACTTACAGGGGAGCTCCTACAATGAGCAGTTCTTC. It translates to CASSHLQGSSYNEQFF. The full variable domain, completed using reference TRBV11-2 and TRBJ2-1, is EAGVAQSPRYKIIEKRQSVAFWCNPISGHATLYWYQQILGQGPKLLIQFQNNGVVDDSQLPKDRFSAERLKGVDSTLKIQPAKLEDSAVYLCASSHLQGSSYNEQFFGPGTRLTVL.

This clonotype has a handful of counts. V is TRBV5-1 and J is TRBJ1-2; D is unresolved. The CDR3 consists of 16 residues. Trimming left V 2 bases short and J 2 bases short, with 16 bases between. CDR1 and CDR2 (germline): SGHRS, YFSETQ. CDR3 residues: CASSFYPGDNNYGYTF. Written as DNA, the CDR3 is TGCGCCAGCAGCTTTTACCCTGGTGACAACAACTATGGCTACACCTTC.

The rearrangement uses TRBV7-8 and TRBJ2-3; perhaps TRBD2 as D (7 bases). The V end was cut by 1 base, the J end by 0 bases, with 11 bases between. The germline V gene has CDR1 SGHVS and CDR2 FQNEAQ. This CDR3 has 16 amino acids. The CDR3 reads CASSLGRGGSTDTQYF. In nucleotides, the CDR3 is TGTGCCAGCAGCTTAGGGCGCGGGGGCAGCACAGATACGCAGTATTTT.

This clonotype was counted a few times. The J gene is TRBJ2-1, the V gene TRBV6-6; 7 bases agree with TRBD1. Germline assignment: CDR1 MNHNY and CDR2 SVGAGI (reference sequence). The CDR3 consists of 15 residues. The junction had 7 bases not matched to a gene; V was cut back by 2 bases and J by 6 bases. The CDR3 bases are TGTGCCAGCAGTTACGTGCAGGGGGTCATCAATGAGCAGTTCTTC. Amino acid sequence: CASSYVQGVINEQFF.

The genes are TRBV6-1 and TRBJ2-6; TRBD1 aligns across 7 bases. J gave up 0 bases and V 6 bases, and 8 bases lay outside the gene matches. The CDR3 sequence is 17 residues long. In germline, CDR1 is MNHNS, CDR2 SASEGT. The CDR3 DNA reads as TGTGCCAGCAGGAAATGGGACAGTGCCTCTGGGGCCAACGTCCTGACTTTC. Amino acids: CASRKWDSASGANVLTF.

Only a few counts were recorded for this clonotype. The chain links TRBV20-1 to TRBJ2-1; TRBD2 is a possible D gene (7 bases). Germline CDR1 reads DFQATT; CDR2 reads SNEGSKA (reference sequence). The V end was cut by 5 bases, the J end by 14 bases, with 25 bases between. This CDR3 has 14 amino acids. Written as DNA, the CDR3 is TGCAGTGCTTCCCGGCGGGGGCTTTTTTCAACGGAGTTCTTC. Its translation: CSASRRGLFSTEFF.

This chain connects TRBV7-2 to TRBJ2-5; D unresolved. The end of the DNA aligns better with TRBJ2-7, so the J call may be wrong. Germline V gene lookup returns CDR1 SGHTA and CDR2 FQGNSA. This CDR3 has 13 residues. CDR3 nucleotides: TGTGCCAGCAGCTTAGCGGCCCCCTACGAGCAGTACTTC. Translated, it gives CASSLAAPYEQYF.

The chain couples TRBV29-1 to TRBJ1-1; 10 bases map to TRBD1. CDR1 is SQVTM and CDR2 is ANQGSEA in the germline V gene. The CDR3 length is 17 residues. The junction had 9 bases not matched to a gene; V was cut back by 2 bases and J by 0 bases. The chain's CDR3 is CSVELGQGGLLNTEAFF. The CDR3 DNA follows: TGCAGCGTTGAACTTGGACAGGGGGGCCTCCTGAACACTGAAGCTTTCTTT.

This clonotype was counted a few times. The chain joins TRBV20-1 to TRBJ2-1; TRBD2 agrees at 9 bases. This CDR3 comprises 17 residues. From germline, CDR1 is DFQATT and CDR2 SNEGSKA (reference sequence). V gave up 1 base and J gave up 8 bases; unmatched junction bases: 15. CDR3 in DNA: TGCAGTGCTAGAGCTCTCGCTAGCGGGAAAACAGGCCATGAGCAGTTCTTC. Protein product: CSARALASGKTGHEQFF.